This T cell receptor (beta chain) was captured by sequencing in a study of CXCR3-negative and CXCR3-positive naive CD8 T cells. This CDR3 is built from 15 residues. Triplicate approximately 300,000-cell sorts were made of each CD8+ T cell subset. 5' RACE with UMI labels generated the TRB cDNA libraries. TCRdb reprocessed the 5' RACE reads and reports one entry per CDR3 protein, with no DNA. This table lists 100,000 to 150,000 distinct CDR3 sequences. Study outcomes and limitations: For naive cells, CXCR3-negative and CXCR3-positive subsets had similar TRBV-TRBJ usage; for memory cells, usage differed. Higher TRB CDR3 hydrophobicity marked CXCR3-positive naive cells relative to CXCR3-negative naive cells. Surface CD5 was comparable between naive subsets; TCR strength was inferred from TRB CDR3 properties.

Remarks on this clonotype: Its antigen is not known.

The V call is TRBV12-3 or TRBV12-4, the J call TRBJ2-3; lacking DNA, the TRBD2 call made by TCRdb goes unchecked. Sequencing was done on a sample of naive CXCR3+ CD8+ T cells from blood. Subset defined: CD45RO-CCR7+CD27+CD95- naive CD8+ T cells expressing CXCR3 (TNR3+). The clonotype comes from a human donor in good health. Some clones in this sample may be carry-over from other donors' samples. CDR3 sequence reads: CASRGLAGGTDTQYF.